This T cell receptor (beta chain) was documented in a study of cytomegalovirus exposure and HLA in healthy donors. Details on this clone: Its cognate antigen is unknown.

Regarding the study as a whole: Previously analyzed data showed that most TCR beta V segments were productive at a frequency of about 90% or about 30%. For TCR beta chains, V- and J-gene trimming was later linked to a missense DCLRE1C variant. Cytomegalovirus association was assigned to around 150 TCR beta chains.

The PCR used 60 Vbeta and 13 Jbeta primers. The method was immunoSEQ multiplex PCR; TCRdb's version includes in-frame clones alone and lacks a portion of them. The table shows under 200,000 clones, with roughly 80% occurring only once. CDR1 is LNHDA, CDR2 SQIVND, per germline (reference sequence). The V gene lost 3 bases and the J gene lost 2 bases, with 8 bases spanning the gap. CDR3 length equals 15 residues. The receptor comes from a woman in her thirties or forties in good health and CMV-seronegative. This rearrangement joins TRBV19 to TRBJ2-6, with a tentative D call TRBD2 (5 bases). The sequencing input was PBMCs. CDR3 DNA: TGTGCCAGTAGTATCCCCGGGGCTGGGGCCAACGTCCTGACTTTC. This gives the protein CASSIPGAGANVLTF.